This TCR beta chain appears in the sequencing data of a study of blood T cell repertoires in COVID-19 (TCRdb year 2020). Study-wide context: The collaborator samples originated in the United States, Italy and Spain and spanned the acute and convalescent phases of COVID-19. The prospective study material was composed of cDNA or gDNA derived from T cells, B-cell-depleted T cells, or PBMCs. Subjects who had been exposed to COVID-19, were actively infected with it, or had recovered from it provided the deeply sampled blood TCRbeta repertoires that made up the dataset. The repertoires were made available in a free public database intended to serve as a resource for research on the immune response to SARS-CoV-2. The samples were drawn from two sources: the first 160 participants of the ongoing ImmuneRACE study, and 1,000 to 1,500 subjects contributed by 6 global collaborators. Sample metadata almost always included a de-identified subject ID, COVID-19 status, age in years and sex. Where HLA class I and class II types were available, the types were taken from metadata supplied by the sample provider, not from assay-based typing. Overall study outcomes, separate from this receptor: The amount of clinical and demographic metadata varied by source and participant and was provided uncurated.

Points on this clone: Its specific antigen is unknown. Qualities for individual bases were not recorded, and no much larger clone is one base off.

TCRbeta CDR3 regions were amplified from genomic DNA using the immunoSEQ Assay, a bias-controlled multiplex PCR. In the original analysis: Nucleated cell counts per sample were estimated from amplification of reference gene primers within the assay. To quantify the absolute abundance of each unique TCRbeta CDR3 rearrangement, sequence reads were collapsed and filtered. Productive Simpson clonality was computed per sample as the square root of Simpson's diversity index over productive rearrangements. TCRdb re-hosts the immuneACCESS table, in-frame sequences only. Its copies lack some clones; in the studies checked, an unresolved V gene accounts for under half of them, and the cause for the rest is not known. That table gives V, J and clone size, and the DNA gave D and trimming. This sample gives hundreds of thousands of clones in total; roughly 83% of them show up just once. Of the sample, around 8.9% is held by the ten largest clones.

The CDR3 goes from the cysteine to the phenylalanine over 14 residues. Left in the record is the CDR3 DNA by itself, 42 bases read in frame from the first base. V sheds 0 bases and J sheds 3 bases, leaving 8 bases between their ends. CDR1 SQVTM and CDR2 ANQGSEA were looked up in the germline V gene. Collaborating institutions collected whole blood in K2EDTA tubes following their own protocols. For TCRbeta analysis, collaborator samples were shipped as frozen whole blood, as isolated PBMCs, or as DNA extracted from either sample type. This receptor was taken from a man at least 80 years old with acute or convalescent COVID-19. Sample: peripheral blood. The rearranged segments are TRBV29-1 and TRBJ2-2, with the D gene not confidently named. This receptor carries the CDR3 CSVEDPTHTGELFF. The nucleotides are TGCAGCGTTGAAGACCCCACACACACCGGGGAGCTGTTTTTT.